This T cell receptor beta chain came from a study of blood T cell repertoires in COVID-19. Unmatched junction bases numbered 10, after V lost 6 bases and J lost 0 bases. This CDR3 has 19 amino acids. Germline V lookup: CDR1 MNHNY, CDR2 SVGAGI (reference sequence). Method: immunoSEQ multiplex PCR; TCRdb's copy keeps in-frame clones and lacks some. The profile shows roughly 400,000 clones, 90% of them singletons. V usage is TRBV6-6 and J usage is TRBJ2-1, with 14 bases identical to TRBD2. Sequencing was done on a sample of PBMCs or T cells enriched from blood (not recorded which). This receptor was identified in a man aged 18 to 30 who had recovered from COVID-19. CDR3 sequence: CASSSGTSGGKSSYNEQFF. CDR3 nucleotide sequence: TGTGCCAGCAGCTCCGGGACTAGCGGGGGAAAGAGCTCCTACAATGAGCAGTTCTTC.